A single sample gave rise to the 2 T cell receptor beta chains below, sequenced in a study of identical twins. TCRdb re-called the 5' RACE reads with MiXCR, one entry per CDR3 protein. Of approximately 700,000 distinct CDR3 sequences listed, 6.1% are singletons. The specimen sequenced was naive T cells sorted from blood. The receptors originated from a man younger than 30 in good health.

Many counts were recorded for this clonotype. The V call is TRBV12-3 or TRBV12-4, the J call TRBJ1-5, with 10 bases fitting TRBD1. CDR3 length: 15 residues. The ends lost 6 bases at V and 7 bases at J; junction bases unmatched: 9. CDR3: CASSQRQGAGQPQHF. The CDR3 region has the DNA TGTGCCAGCAGCCAGAGACAGGGGGCCGGGCAGCCCCAGCATTTT.

This clonotype was counted at least ten times. One end of the junction is discordant with germline, which a read error may explain. The chain uses TRBV4-2 and TRBJ1-1; no firm D call. Germline CDR1 is LGHNA and CDR2 is YNFKEQ. CDR3 length: 13 residues. CDR3 region: CASSEDRGTEAFF. CDR3 bases: TGTGCCAGCAGCGAAGACCGGGGCACTGAAGCTTTCTTT.